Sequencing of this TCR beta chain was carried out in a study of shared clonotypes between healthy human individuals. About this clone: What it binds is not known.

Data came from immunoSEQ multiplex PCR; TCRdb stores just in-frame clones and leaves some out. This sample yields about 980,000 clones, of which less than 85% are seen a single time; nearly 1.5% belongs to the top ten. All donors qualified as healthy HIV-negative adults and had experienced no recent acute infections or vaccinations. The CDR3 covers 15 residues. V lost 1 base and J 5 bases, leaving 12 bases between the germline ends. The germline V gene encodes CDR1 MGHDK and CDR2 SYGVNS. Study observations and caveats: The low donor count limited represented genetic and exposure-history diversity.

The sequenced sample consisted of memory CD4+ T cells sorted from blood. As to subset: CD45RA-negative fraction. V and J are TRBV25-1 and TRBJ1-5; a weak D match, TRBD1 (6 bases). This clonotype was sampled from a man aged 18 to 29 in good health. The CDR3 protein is CASSESGGGHQPQHF. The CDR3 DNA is TGTGCCAGCAGTGAATCTGGAGGGGGGCATCAGCCCCAGCATTTT.